Listed below are T cell receptor beta chains from one sample, sequenced in a study of T cells after yellow fever vaccination. TCRdb fed the 5' RACE reads into MiXCR, producing one record per CDR3 protein. This table has tens of thousands of distinct CDR3 sequences, around 7% appearing once. Sequences were derived from CD8+ T cells sorted from PBMCs, sampled 5 to 6 days after the first yellow fever vaccination. The source is a man aged 18 to 29 who received the YFV17D yellow fever vaccine. Both conserved end residues are part of each CDR3. The order of the fields is clone size, CDR3 length, V gene, D gene, J gene, CDR3 protein, CDR3 DNA. D genes are given only for firm matches. A row's size may be missing; if present it is once, few, many or a size class.

abundance: many; len: 14; v_gene: TRBV30; d_gene: -; j_gene: TRBJ2-2; CDR3aa: CAWSLAIGTGELFF; CDR3nt: TGTGCCTGGAGTCTTGCGATTGGCACCGGGGAGCTGTTTTTT
abundance: few; len: 16; v_gene: TRBV9; d_gene: -; j_gene: TRBJ2-5; CDR3aa: CASSVAGGVYQETQYF; CDR3nt: TGTGCCAGCAGCGTAGCAGGCGGAGTGTACCAAGAGACCCAGTACTTC
abundance: -; len: 15; v_gene: TRBV11-2; d_gene: TRBD2; j_gene: TRBJ2-5; CDR3aa: CASSFGSGGVETQYF; CDR3nt: TGTGCCAGCAGCTTTGGTAGCGGGGGGGTAGAGACCCAGTACTTC
abundance: -; len: 15; v_gene: TRBV23-1; d_gene: -; j_gene: TRBJ1-2; CDR3aa: CASSQLKGPLYGYTF; CDR3nt: TGCGCCAGCAGTCAATTAAAGGGGCCCCTCTATGGCTACACCTTC
abundance: few; len: 14; v_gene: TRBV5-6; d_gene: -; j_gene: TRBJ2-6; CDR3aa: CATLPGPSSTVLTF; CDR3nt: TGTGCCACCCTCCCGGGACCGAGTTCAACCGTCCTGACTTTC
abundance: -; len: 15; v_gene: TRBV6-2/TRBV6-3; d_gene: TRBD2; j_gene: TRBJ2-3; CDR3aa: CASSSQRGAPDTQYF; CDR3nt: TGTGCCAGCAGTTCACAGCGGGGGGCCCCAGATACGCAGTATTTT
abundance: -; len: 16; v_gene: TRBV7-9; d_gene: TRBD1; j_gene: TRBJ2-2; CDR3aa: CASSAPGQGATGELFF; CDR3nt: TGTGCCAGCAGCGCTCCGGGACAGGGGGCGACCGGGGAGCTGTTTTTT
abundance: many; len: 16; v_gene: TRBV5-5; d_gene: TRBD1; j_gene: TRBJ2-5; CDR3aa: CASSLAWRGTGETQYF; CDR3nt: TGTGCCAGCAGCTTGGCCTGGAGGGGGACAGGAGAGACCCAGTACTTC
abundance: -; len: 14; v_gene: TRBV6-5; d_gene: -; j_gene: TRBJ1-1; CDR3aa: CASSYTSPDTEAFF; CDR3nt: TGTGCCAGCAGTTACACAAGCCCAGACACTGAAGCTTTCTTT
abundance: many; len: 18; v_gene: TRBV3-1; d_gene: -; j_gene: TRBJ1-4; CDR3aa: CASSLRRDPRRTNEKLFF; CDR3nt: TGTGCCAGCAGCCTCCGCCGGGACCCCAGGCGGACTAATGAAAAACTGTTTTTT
abundance: -; len: 17; v_gene: TRBV5-4; d_gene: -; j_gene: TRBJ2-6; CDR3aa: CASSRVGDLSGANVLTF; CDR3nt: TGTGCCAGCTCACGGGTGGGGGACTTATCCGGGGCCAACGTCCTGACTTTC
abundance: few; len: 16; v_gene: TRBV11-2; d_gene: -; j_gene: TRBJ2-5; CDR3aa: CASSLDLSGLQETQYF; CDR3nt: TGTGCCAGCAGCTTAGATCTCAGCGGGCTCCAAGAGACCCAGTACTTC
abundance: -; len: 16; v_gene: TRBV7-9; d_gene: TRBD2; j_gene: TRBJ2-3; CDR3aa: CASSLVVAGGPVTQYF; CDR3nt: TGTGCCAGCAGCTTAGTCGTGGCGGGGGGGCCGGTTACGCAGTATTTT
abundance: many; len: 16; v_gene: TRBV7-8; d_gene: TRBD2; j_gene: TRBJ2-5; CDR3aa: CASSSVLAGGLGTQYF; CDR3nt: TGTGCCAGCAGTTCCGTACTAGCGGGGGGGCTGGGGACCCAGTACTTC
abundance: many; len: 13; v_gene: TRBV5-6; d_gene: -; j_gene: TRBJ2-7; CDR3aa: CASSLDGYYEQYF; CDR3nt: TGTGCCAGCAGCTTAGACGGTTACTACGAGCAGTACTTC
abundance: few; len: 17; v_gene: TRBV21-1; d_gene: -; j_gene: TRBJ2-3; CDR3aa: CASSTSRNGGSTDTQYF; CDR3nt: TGTGCCAGCAGCACGTCCCGAAACGGGGGTAGCACAGATACGCAGTATTTT
abundance: many; len: 15; v_gene: TRBV4-1; d_gene: TRBD2; j_gene: TRBJ2-2; CDR3aa: CASSHGGSNTGELFF; CDR3nt: TGCGCCAGCAGCCACGGGGGGTCTAACACCGGGGAGCTGTTTTTT
abundance: -; len: 13; v_gene: TRBV19; d_gene: -; j_gene: TRBJ1-1; CDR3aa: CASSIPWRDEAFF; CDR3nt: TGTGCCAGTAGTATACCCTGGAGGGATGAAGCTTTCTTT
abundance: many; len: 13; v_gene: TRBV3-1; d_gene: -; j_gene: TRBJ1-1; CDR3aa: CASSRRRGPEAFF; CDR3nt: TGTGCCAGCAGCCGAAGGCGGGGTCCTGAAGCTTTCTTT
abundance: -; len: 16; v_gene: TRBV7-9; d_gene: TRBD1; j_gene: TRBJ2-2; CDR3aa: CASSPYDRANTGELFF; CDR3nt: TGTGCCAGCAGCCCCTACGACAGGGCGAACACCGGGGAGCTGTTTTTT
abundance: many; len: 17; v_gene: TRBV14; d_gene: TRBD2; j_gene: TRBJ2-1; CDR3aa: CASSQVGTSTVVYEQFF; CDR3nt: TGTGCCAGCAGCCAAGTCGGGACTAGTACCGTTGTCTATGAGCAGTTCTTC
abundance: few; len: 14; v_gene: TRBV27; d_gene: -; j_gene: TRBJ1-5; CDR3aa: CASAVQGRNQPQHF; CDR3nt: TGTGCCAGCGCCGTTCAGGGGCGAAATCAGCCCCAGCATTTT
abundance: -; len: 16; v_gene: TRBV6-5; d_gene: TRBD2; j_gene: TRBJ2-1; CDR3aa: CASSYSAGGSYNEQFF; CDR3nt: TGTGCCAGCAGTTACTCAGCGGGGGGTTCCTACAATGAGCAGTTCTTC
abundance: many; len: 13; v_gene: TRBV9; d_gene: TRBD1; j_gene: TRBJ1-1; CDR3aa: CASSARQGAEAFF; CDR3nt: TGTGCCAGCAGCGCCCGACAGGGAGCCGAAGCTTTCTTT
abundance: -; len: 16; v_gene: TRBV4-1; d_gene: -; j_gene: TRBJ2-3; CDR3aa: CASSQEVGRVKDTQYF; CDR3nt: TGCGCCAGCAGCCAAGAGGTTGGAAGGGTCAAAGATACGCAGTATTTT
abundance: few; len: 13; v_gene: TRBV5-6; d_gene: -; j_gene: TRBJ2-6; CDR3aa: CASGLSGANVLTF; CDR3nt: TGTGCCAGCGGGCTCTCTGGGGCCAACGTCCTGACTTTC
abundance: few; len: 16; v_gene: TRBV12-3/TRBV12-4; d_gene: TRBD1; j_gene: TRBJ1-1; CDR3aa: CASSYPPGTGLTEAFF; CDR3nt: TGTGCCAGCAGTTATCCCCCCGGGACAGGGTTAACTGAAGCTTTCTTT
abundance: -; len: 14; v_gene: TRBV7-6; d_gene: -; j_gene: TRBJ2-2; CDR3aa: CASSLVQSTGELFF; CDR3nt: TGTGCCAGCAGCTTAGTGCAGTCCACCGGGGAGCTGTTTTTT
abundance: many; len: 13; v_gene: TRBV6-6; d_gene: -; j_gene: TRBJ2-7; CDR3aa: CASTLTGGDEQYF; CDR3nt: TGTGCCAGCACCCTAACGGGGGGCGACGAGCAGTACTTC
abundance: once; len: 16; v_gene: TRBV7-2; d_gene: -; j_gene: TRBJ2-6; CDR3aa: CASSLDFASGANVLTF; CDR3nt: TGTGCCAGCAGCTTAGACTTTGCCTCTGGGGCCAACGTCCTGACTTTC
abundance: -; len: 12; v_gene: TRBV20-1; d_gene: -; j_gene: TRBJ1-2; CDR3aa: CSANLGGFGYTF; CDR3nt: TGCAGTGCGAATCTCGGGGGGTTTGGCTACACCTTC
abundance: few; len: 14; v_gene: TRBV2; d_gene: TRBD2; j_gene: TRBJ2-3; CDR3aa: CASLTSGSTDTQYF; CDR3nt: TGTGCCAGCCTAACTAGCGGAAGCACAGATACGCAGTATTTT
abundance: many; len: 15; v_gene: TRBV13; d_gene: TRBD1; j_gene: TRBJ2-7; CDR3aa: CASSLAAGGSYEQYF; CDR3nt: TGTGCCAGCAGCTTAGCGGCAGGGGGTTCCTACGAGCAGTACTTC
abundance: few; len: 14; v_gene: TRBV27; d_gene: TRBD1; j_gene: TRBJ2-2; CDR3aa: CASEPGQGTGELFF; CDR3nt: TGTGCCAGCGAACCGGGACAGGGCACGGGGGAGCTGTTTTTT
abundance: many; len: 14; v_gene: TRBV12-3/TRBV12-4; d_gene: TRBD1; j_gene: TRBJ2-2; CDR3aa: CASSFVGGAGELFF; CDR3nt: TGTGCCAGCAGTTTCGTAGGGGGCGCCGGGGAGCTGTTTTTT
abundance: many; len: 15; v_gene: TRBV5-1; d_gene: -; j_gene: TRBJ1-5; CDR3aa: CASSLDPAYNQPQHF; CDR3nt: TGCGCCAGCAGCTTGGATCCAGCTTATAATCAGCCCCAGCATTTT
abundance: -; len: 15; v_gene: TRBV7-3; d_gene: TRBD2; j_gene: TRBJ2-2; CDR3aa: CASSLGGGYTGELFF; CDR3nt: TGTGCCAGCAGCTTAGGCGGGGGATACACCGGGGAGCTGTTTTTT
abundance: -; len: 14; v_gene: TRBV10-2; d_gene: -; j_gene: TRBJ1-1; CDR3aa: CASRTVSPKTEAFF; CDR3nt: TGCGCCAGCAGGACAGTTTCACCAAAGACTGAAGCTTTCTTT
abundance: many; len: 13; v_gene: TRBV4-1; d_gene: TRBD1; j_gene: TRBJ2-1; CDR3aa: CASSQRQGREQFF; CDR3nt: TGCGCCAGCAGCCAACGACAGGGTCGGGAGCAGTTCTTC
abundance: -; len: 16; v_gene: TRBV4-1; d_gene: TRBD2; j_gene: TRBJ2-2; CDR3aa: CASSQLAGGFTGELFF; CDR3nt: TGCGCCAGCAGCCAGTTAGCGGGGGGTTTTACCGGGGAGCTGTTTTTT
abundance: many; len: 14; v_gene: TRBV5-5; d_gene: TRBD1; j_gene: TRBJ1-1; CDR3aa: CASSSGTGIAEAFF; CDR3nt: TGTGCCAGCAGCTCAGGGACAGGGATCGCTGAAGCTTTCTTT
abundance: many; len: 16; v_gene: TRBV5-1; d_gene: TRBD2; j_gene: TRBJ2-1; CDR3aa: CASSLAGGDIYNEQFF; CDR3nt: TGCGCCAGCAGCTTGGCCGGGGGGGATATCTACAATGAGCAGTTCTTC
abundance: few; len: 15; v_gene: TRBV25-1; d_gene: -; j_gene: TRBJ1-3; CDR3aa: CASSEFKGYGNTIYF; CDR3nt: TGTGCCAGCAGTGAATTTAAAGGTTACGGAAACACCATATATTTT
abundance: few; len: 19; v_gene: TRBV7-8; d_gene: TRBD1; j_gene: TRBJ1-6; CDR3aa: CASNKNRGRPYPYNSPLHF; CDR3nt: TGTGCCAGCAACAAAAACAGGGGGCGACCGTACCCGTATAATTCACCCCTCCACTTT